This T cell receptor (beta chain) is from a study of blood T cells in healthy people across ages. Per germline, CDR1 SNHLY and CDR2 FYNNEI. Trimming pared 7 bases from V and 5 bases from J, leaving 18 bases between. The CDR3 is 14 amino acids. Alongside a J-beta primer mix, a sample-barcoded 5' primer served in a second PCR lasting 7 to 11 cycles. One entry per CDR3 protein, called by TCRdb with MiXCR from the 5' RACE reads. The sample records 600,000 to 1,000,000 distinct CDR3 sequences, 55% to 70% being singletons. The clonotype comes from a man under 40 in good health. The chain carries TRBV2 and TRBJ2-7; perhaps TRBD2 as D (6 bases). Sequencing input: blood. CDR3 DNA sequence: TGTGCCAGCACCCAGTCCGGGACTCACCACGAGCAGTACTTC. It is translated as CASTQSGTHHEQYF. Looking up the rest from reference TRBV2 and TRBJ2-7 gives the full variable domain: EPEVTQTPSHQVTQMGQEVILRCVPISNHLYFYWYRQILGQKVEFLVSFYNNEISEKSEIFDDQFSVERPDGSNFTLKIRSTKLEDSAMYFCASTQSGTHHEQYFGPGTRLTVT.